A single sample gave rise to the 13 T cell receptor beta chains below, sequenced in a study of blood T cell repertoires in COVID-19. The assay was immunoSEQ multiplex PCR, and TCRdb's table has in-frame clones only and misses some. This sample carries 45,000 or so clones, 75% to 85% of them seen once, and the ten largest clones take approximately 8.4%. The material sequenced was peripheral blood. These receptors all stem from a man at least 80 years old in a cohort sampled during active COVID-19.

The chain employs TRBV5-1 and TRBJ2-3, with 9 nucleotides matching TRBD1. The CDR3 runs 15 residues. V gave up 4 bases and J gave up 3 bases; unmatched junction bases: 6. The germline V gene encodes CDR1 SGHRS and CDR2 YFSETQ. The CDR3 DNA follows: TGCGCCAGCAGCATACCGACAGGGGGGACAGATACGCAGTATTTT. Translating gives CASSIPTGGTDTQYF.

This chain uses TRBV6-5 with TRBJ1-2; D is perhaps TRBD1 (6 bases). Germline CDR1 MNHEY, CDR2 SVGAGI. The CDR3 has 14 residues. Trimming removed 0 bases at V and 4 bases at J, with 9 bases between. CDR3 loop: CASSYSQGSYGYTF. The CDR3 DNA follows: TGTGCCAGCAGTTACTCGCAGGGGAGCTATGGCTACACCTTC.

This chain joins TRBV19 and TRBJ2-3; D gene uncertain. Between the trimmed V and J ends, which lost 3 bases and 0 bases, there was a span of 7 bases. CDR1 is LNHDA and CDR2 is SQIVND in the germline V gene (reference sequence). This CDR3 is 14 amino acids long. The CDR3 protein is CASSIQLSTDTQYF. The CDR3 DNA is TGTGCCAGTAGTATTCAATTGAGCACAGATACGCAGTATTTT.

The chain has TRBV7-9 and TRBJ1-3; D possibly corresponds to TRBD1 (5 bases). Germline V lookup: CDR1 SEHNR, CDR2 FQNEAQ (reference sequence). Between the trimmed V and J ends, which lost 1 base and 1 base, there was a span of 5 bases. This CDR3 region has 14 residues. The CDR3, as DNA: TGTGCCAGCAGCTTAGGACAGTCTGGAAACACCATATATTTT. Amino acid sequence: CASSLGQSGNTIYF.

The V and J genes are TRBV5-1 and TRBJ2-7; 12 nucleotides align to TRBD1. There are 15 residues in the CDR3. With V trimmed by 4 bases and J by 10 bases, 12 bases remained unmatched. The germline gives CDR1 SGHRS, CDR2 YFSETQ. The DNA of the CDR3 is TGCGCCAGCAGCCCACCGGGACAGGGGGCTGGATATCAGTACTTC. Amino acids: CASSPPGQGAGYQYF.

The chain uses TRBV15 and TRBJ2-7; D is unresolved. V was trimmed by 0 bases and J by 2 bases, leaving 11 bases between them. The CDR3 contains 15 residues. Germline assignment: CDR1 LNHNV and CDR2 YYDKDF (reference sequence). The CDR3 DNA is TGTGCCACCAGCAGAGACGTCTCGCGTGCCTACGAGCAGTACTTC. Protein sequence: CATSRDVSRAYEQYF.

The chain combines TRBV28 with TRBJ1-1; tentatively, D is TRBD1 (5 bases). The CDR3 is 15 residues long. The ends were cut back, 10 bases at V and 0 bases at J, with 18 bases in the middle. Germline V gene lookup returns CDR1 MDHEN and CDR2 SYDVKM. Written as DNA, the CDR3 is TGTGCCACCACGAATGCAGGGAGGATGAACACTGAAGCTTTCTTT. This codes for CATTNAGRMNTEAFF.

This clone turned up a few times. The CDR3 loop is CASSSPRQGKDYEQYF. CDR3 coding DNA: TGTGCCAGCAGTTCCCCTCGACAGGGGAAGGACTACGAGCAGTACTTC. The chain links TRBV27 to TRBJ2-7; TRBD1 matches 8 bases. CDR1 MNHEY and CDR2 SMNVEV come from the germline V gene (reference sequence). V was clipped by 4 bases and J by 3 bases; unmatched bases: 11. This CDR3 is 16 amino acids long.

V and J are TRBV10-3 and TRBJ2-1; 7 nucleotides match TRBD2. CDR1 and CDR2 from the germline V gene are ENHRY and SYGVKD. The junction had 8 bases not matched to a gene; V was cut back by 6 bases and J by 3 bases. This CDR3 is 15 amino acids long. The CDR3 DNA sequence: TGTGCCATCAGCGCCGGGACTACGAACTACAATGAGCAGTTCTTC. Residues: CAISAGTTNYNEQFF.

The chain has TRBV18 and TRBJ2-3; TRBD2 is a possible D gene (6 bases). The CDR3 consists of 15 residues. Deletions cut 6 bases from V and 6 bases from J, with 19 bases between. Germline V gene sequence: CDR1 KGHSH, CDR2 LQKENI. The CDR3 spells CASSLRPGVSDTQYF. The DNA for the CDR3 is TGTGCCAGCTCGCTAAGGCCGGGAGTGTCGGATACGCAGTATTTT.

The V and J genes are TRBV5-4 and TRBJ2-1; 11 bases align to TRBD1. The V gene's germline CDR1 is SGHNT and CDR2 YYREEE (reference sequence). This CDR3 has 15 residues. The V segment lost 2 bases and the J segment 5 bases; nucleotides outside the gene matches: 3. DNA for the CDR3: TGTGCCAGCAGCTTAGGACAGGGGGCAAACAATGAGCAGTTCTTC. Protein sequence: CASSLGQGANNEQFF.

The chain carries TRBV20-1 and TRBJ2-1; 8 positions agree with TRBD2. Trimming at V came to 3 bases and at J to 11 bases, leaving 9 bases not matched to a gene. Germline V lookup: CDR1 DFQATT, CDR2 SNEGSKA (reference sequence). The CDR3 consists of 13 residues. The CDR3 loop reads CSASILAGNKQFF. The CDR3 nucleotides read TGCAGTGCTAGTATCCTAGCGGGTAACAAGCAGTTCTTC.

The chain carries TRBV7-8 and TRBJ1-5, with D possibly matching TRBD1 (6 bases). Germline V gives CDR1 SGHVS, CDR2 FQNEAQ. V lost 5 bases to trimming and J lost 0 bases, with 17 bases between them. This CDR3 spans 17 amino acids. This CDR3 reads CASSRAAGTYSNQPQHF. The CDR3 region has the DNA TGTGCCAGCAGCCGGGCAGCTGGGACATATAGCAATCAGCCCCAGCATTTT.